A selection of T cell receptor beta chains follows, all from one sample in a study of human T cells and chemical hapten exposure. TCRdb independently ran MiXCR on the RACE reads; one entry per CDR3 protein. The sample yields tens of thousands of distinct CDR3 sequences, about 10% seen once. This specimen was whole blood, taken in connection with sensitization to the hapten diphenylcyclopropenone (DPC). These receptors all stem from a woman aged 50 to 60 with alopecia areata. Some clones in this sample may be carry-over from other donors' samples. Both conserved end residues are part of each CDR3. A D gene is named only where the DNA matches it firmly. Clone size is given for some rows only: seen once, a few or many times, or a class if the clone is expanded.

cdr3_length j_call d_call clone_size v_call cdr3_aa cdr3_nt
12 TRBJ2-3 . . TRBV27 CASSSRPDTQYF TGTGCCAGCAGCTCCCGACCAGATACGCAGTATTTT
14 TRBJ2-2 TRBD1 few TRBV27 CASSYHRGAGELFF TGTGCCAGCAGCTATCACAGGGGTGCCGGGGAGCTGTTTTTT
14 TRBJ1-5 . . TRBV28 CASSFGGRNQPQHF TGTGCCAGCAGTTTTGGGGGGCGCAATCAGCCCCAGCATTTT
15 TRBJ2-5 TRBD1 few TRBV15 CATSGHGTGQETQYF TGTGCCACCAGCGGACACGGGACAGGACAAGAGACCCAGTACTTC
15 TRBJ1-6 . many TRBV3-1 CASSQGQASGSPLHF TGTGCCAGCAGCCAAGGACAGGCCAGCGGTTCACCCCTCCACTTT
13 TRBJ1-6 TRBD1 few TRBV20-1 CSALGQGGSPLHF TGCAGTGCTTTGGGACAGGGAGGTTCACCCCTCCACTTT
16 TRBJ2-1 TRBD2 many TRBV7-9 CASSRTSGGSYNEQFF TGTGCCAGCAGCCGGACTAGCGGGGGCTCCTACAATGAGCAGTTCTTC
19 TRBJ1-6 . many TRBV20-1 CSAKGSGVILSSYNSPLHF TGCAGTGCTAAAGGCAGCGGAGTCATTCTGAGCTCCTATAATTCACCCCTCCACTTT
16 TRBJ2-2 TRBD2 few TRBV11-2 CASSSDSSGNTGELFF TGTGCCAGCAGCTCGGATTCTAGCGGGAACACCGGGGAGCTGTTTTTT
15 TRBJ2-7 . . TRBV5-1 CASSLDPGAEYEQYF TGCGCCAGCAGCTTGGATCCGGGAGCCGAGTACGAGCAGTACTTC
12 TRBJ2-3 . many TRBV29-1 CSVGQSTDTQYF TGCAGCGTTGGACAAAGCACAGATACGCAGTATTTT
15 TRBJ2-3 . . TRBV20-1 CSASSRQSSTDTQYF TGCAGTGCTAGTTCTCGGCAGTCTAGCACAGATACGCAGTATTTT
14 TRBJ2-1 . many TRBV7-2 CASSLGDRRNEQFF TGTGCCAGCAGCTTAGGAGACAGGAGAAATGAGCAGTTCTTC
13 TRBJ2-1 . few TRBV11-2 CASLKNQYNEQFF TGTGCCAGCCTGAAAAACCAATACAATGAGCAGTTCTTC
13 TRBJ2-7 . many TRBV29-1 CGGVIATRDEQYF TGCGGCGGCGTTATCGCGACCCGGGACGAGCAGTACTTC
14 TRBJ1-2 TRBD1 few TRBV18 CASSLDRENRGYTF TGTGCCAGCTCACTGGACAGGGAAAATCGTGGCTACACCTTC
14 TRBJ1-2 . . TRBV12-3/TRBV12-4 CASSLVIGNYGYTF TGTGCCAGCAGTTTGGTTATAGGGAACTATGGCTACACCTTC
14 TRBJ1-6 . . TRBV28 CASSLGPINSPLHF TGTGCCAGCAGTTTGGGTCCGATAAATTCACCCCTCCACTTT
15 TRBJ2-5 . . TRBV29-1 CSVRTAKRYQETQYF TGCAGCGTCAGGACAGCTAAAAGGTACCAAGAGACCCAGTACTTC
16 TRBJ2-3 TRBD2 . TRBV18 CASSPRLAGATDTQYF TGTGCCAGCTCACCACGGCTAGCGGGGGCTACAGATACGCAGTATTTT
14 TRBJ2-7 . . TRBV7-9 CASSTPWGPYEQYF TGTGCCAGCAGCACCCCCTGGGGGCCCTACGAGCAGTACTTC
14 TRBJ1-2 . many TRBV12-2 CASRLWRQGNGYTF TGTGCAAGTCGCTTATGGAGACAGGGGAATGGCTACACCTTC
15 TRBJ1-6 TRBD1 many TRBV12-3/TRBV12-4 CASRGQSLHNSPLHF TGTGCCAGCAGGGGACAGTCGCTCCATAATTCACCCCTCCACTTT
13 TRBJ1-2 . many TRBV6-2/TRBV6-3 CASQTLTRYGYTF TGTGCCAGCCAAACCCTAACCCGCTATGGCTACACCTTC
15 TRBJ2-7 . many TRBV11-3 CASSRQSGGPNEQYF TGTGCCAGCAGCCGGCAATCCGGGGGGCCCAACGAGCAGTACTTC
15 TRBJ2-1 TRBD2 many TRBV12-3/TRBV12-4 CASSFGTSNYNEQFF TGTGCCAGCAGTTTTGGGACTAGCAATTACAATGAGCAGTTCTTC
13 TRBJ2-1 . . TRBV10-1 CASSGASYNEQFF TGCGCCAGCAGTGGGGCGAGCTACAATGAGCAGTTCTTC
13 TRBJ1-1 . . TRBV4-2 CASSQALRTEAFF TGTGCCAGCAGCCAAGCGCTCAGGACTGAAGCTTTCTTT
15 TRBJ2-5 . many TRBV2 CASSEVGAHQETQYF TGTGCCAGCAGTGAGGTCGGGGCGCACCAAGAGACCCAGTACTTC
15 TRBJ1-1 TRBD1 . TRBV6-5 CASSYSGTGYPEAFF TGTGCCAGCAGTTACTCTGGGACAGGGTACCCTGAAGCTTTCTTT
16 TRBJ2-3 TRBD2 few TRBV7-6 CASSKGERGGGDTQYF TGTGCCAGCAGCAAGGGAGAGCGGGGGGGCGGAGATACGCAGTATTTT
16 TRBJ2-7 TRBD1 many TRBV12-3/TRBV12-4 CASSQRGTGAYYEQYF TGTGCCAGCAGCCAAAGAGGGACAGGGGCCTACTACGAGCAGTACTTC
15 TRBJ1-5 . . TRBV2 CASSVDRSGMQPQHF TGTGCCAGCAGTGTCGACAGGTCTGGGATGCAGCCCCAGCATTTT
17 TRBJ1-5 TRBD1 . TRBV10-1 CASRGIDRDRGNQPQHF TGCGCCAGCAGGGGGATCGACCGGGACAGGGGCAATCAGCCCCAGCATTTT
14 TRBJ2-2 . few TRBV7-8 CASSFENYLGELFF TGTGCCAGCAGCTTTGAGAATTACCTCGGGGAGCTGTTTTTT
15 TRBJ2-7 . . TRBV7-2 CASSQGSGVFMGQYF TGTGCCAGCAGCCAGGGGAGCGGGGTTTTTATGGGGCAGTACTTC
14 TRBJ2-3 . few TRBV9 CASSVGDITDTQYF TGTGCCAGCAGCGTAGGTGATATCACAGATACGCAGTATTTT
13 TRBJ2-5 . . TRBV29-1 CSVGADAQETQYF TGCAGCGTTGGAGCGGACGCCCAAGAGACCCAGTACTTC
15 TRBJ2-3 . many TRBV5-4 CASSRDAASTDTQYF TGTGCCAGCAGCAGGGACGCCGCTAGCACAGATACGCAGTATTTT
15 TRBJ2-2 . many TRBV4-2 CASSQEVRVAGELFF TGTGCCAGCAGCCAAGAGGTACGGGTTGCCGGGGAGCTGTTTTTT
14 TRBJ1-6 TRBD1 few TRBV9 CASSSRDSNSPLHF TGTGCCAGCAGCTCTCGGGACAGCAATTCACCCCTCCACTTT
14 TRBJ2-4 . many TRBV18 CASSPTRAKNIQYF TGTGCCAGCTCACCTACTAGGGCCAAAAACATTCAGTACTTC
13 TRBJ2-7 TRBD1 . TRBV29-1 CSGTIRTGHEQYF TGCAGTGGGACAATTCGGACAGGGCACGAGCAGTACTTC
16 TRBJ2-1 TRBD2 many TRBV27 CASSIPGTSGRNEQFF TGTGCCAGCAGTATTCCCGGGACTAGCGGGAGAAATGAGCAGTTCTTC
15 TRBJ1-2 . many TRBV12-3/TRBV12-4 CASSLGPPHNYGYTF TGTGCCAGCAGTTTAGGGCCCCCTCATAACTATGGCTACACCTTC
11 TRBJ2-7 . . TRBV6-1 CASSEVSPRYF TGTGCCAGCAGTGAAGTTAGCCCCCGGTACTTC
14 TRBJ1-5 TRBD1 . TRBV20-1 CSATQGAGNQPQHF TGCAGTGCCACCCAGGGGGCGGGCAATCAGCCCCAGCATTTT
15 TRBJ2-1 . many TRBV2 CASSEAVSSYNEQFF TGTGCCAGCAGTGAAGCGGTCTCTTCCTACAATGAGCAGTTCTTC
11 TRBJ2-1 . few TRBV14 CASSQVFEQFF TGTGCCAGCAGCCAAGTATTCGAGCAGTTCTTC
15 TRBJ1-4 TRBD1 many TRBV12-3/TRBV12-4 CASSDRGATNEKLFF TGTGCCAGCAGTGACAGGGGGGCAACTAATGAAAAACTGTTTTTT
17 TRBJ2-7 TRBD2 few TRBV27 CASSLSPWTSGSHEQYF TGTGCCAGCAGTTTATCCCCTTGGACTAGCGGGAGCCACGAGCAGTACTTC
12 TRBJ2-7 . few TRBV2 CASSFDRYEQYF TGTGCCAGCAGTTTTGACAGATACGAGCAGTACTTC
13 TRBJ2-1 TRBD2 . TRBV6-5 CASSYGGGRALFF TGTGCCAGCAGTTACGGCGGCGGGAGGGCCCTGTTCTTC
12 TRBJ2-7 . many TRBV19 CASKGNWDEQYF TGTGCCAGCAAGGGGAATTGGGACGAGCAGTACTTC
17 TRBJ1-4 . . TRBV3-1 CASSQPLSGKDNEKLFF TGTGCCAGCAGCCAACCCCTCTCGGGGAAGGATAATGAAAAACTGTTTTTT
13 TRBJ1-4 . many TRBV20-1 CSASRGVNEKLFF TGCAGTGCTAGCAGGGGTGTTAATGAAAAACTGTTTTTT